The 27 T cell receptor beta chains given below trace back to one sample, sequenced in a study of T cell changes during pregnancy in multiple sclerosis. Profiling relied on immunoSEQ multiplex PCR, and the TCRdb table lists in-frame clones only, not all of them. Of about 40,000 clones listed, 93% are singletons. The input for sequencing was CD4+ T cells from peripheral blood mononuclear cells, taken in the first trimester of pregnancy. The receptors stem from a female donor with multiple sclerosis, enrolled in a pregnancy study.

The J gene is TRBJ2-2, the V gene TRBV13; D possibly corresponds to TRBD2 (5 bases). V lost 1 base to trimming and J lost 4 bases, with 19 bases between them. The CDR3 extends over 18 amino acids. Looked up from germline, CDR1 is PRHDT and CDR2 is FYEKMQ (reference sequence). The chain's CDR3 is CASSLVLVGGSSTGELFF. CDR3 in DNA: TGTGCCAGCAGCTTAGTCCTAGTAGGAGGAAGCTCCACCGGGGAGCTGTTTTTT.

The chain couples TRBV6-4 to TRBJ2-3; TRBD1 matches at 7 bases. The CDR3 sequence is 15 residues long. Germline V gives CDR1 MRHNA, CDR2 SNTAGT. V lost 0 bases and J lost 1; bases outside the gene matches: 1. The CDR3 sequence is CASSDSGQGTDTQYF. The DNA of the CDR3 is TGTGCCAGCAGTGACTCCGGACAGGGCACAGATACGCAGTATTTT.

The chain is built from TRBV11-1 and TRBJ1-1; D is unclear. The CDR3 spans 16 residues. Germline V gene sequence: CDR1 SGHAT, CDR2 FQDESV (reference sequence). V was pared by 5 bases and J by 1 base, with 17 bases between. CDR3 bases: TGTGCCAGCAGCGTTAGACCCGGTCGGGGGAACACTGAAGCTTTCTTT. This sequence encodes CASSVRPGRGNTEAFF.

The chain uses TRBV27 and TRBJ2-5; the D gene is possibly TRBD2 (6 bases). CDR3 length: 16 residues. Germline V CDR1 and CDR2: MNHEY, SMNVEV (reference sequence). The V and J ends lost 6 bases and 2 bases respectively, with 19 bases between them. The CDR3 nucleotides are TGTGCCAGCAGCCGGACCGGGAGTAGGGAACAAGAGACCCAGTACTTC. It translates to CASSRTGSREQETQYF.

This clone has more than one count but fewer than ten. The rearrangement joins TRBV30 to TRBJ1-2; TRBD1 might be the D (5 bases). This CDR3 comprises 13 residues. Germline V gives CDR1 GTSNPN, CDR2 SVGIG (reference sequence). Trimming cost V 5 bases and J 3 bases, with 13 bases left between them. The CDR3: CAWGHLGDYGYTF. CDR3 sequence (DNA): TGTGCCTGGGGACACTTAGGCGACTATGGCTACACCTTC.

The chain links TRBV19 to TRBJ1-1; D call uncertain. Germline CDR1 LNHDA, CDR2 SQIVND (reference sequence). The CDR3 runs 14 residues. Trimming took 5 bases from V and 0 from J, leaving 10 bases between them. CDR3 DNA: TGTGCCAGTAGTGCGTACGGGGTGAACACTGAAGCTTTCTTT. Translated: CASSAYGVNTEAFF.

V and J are TRBV7-9 and TRBJ1-1; D not certain. The CDR3 is 13 amino acids. Trimming took off 6 bases at V and 1 base at J, with 9 bases between the two ends. Germline CDR1 is SEHNR and CDR2 is FQNEAQ (reference sequence). CDR3 nucleotide sequence: TGTGCCAGCAGGGAGAGGGAGAACACTGAAGCTTTCTTT. This gives the protein CASRERENTEAFF.

The chain couples TRBV12-5 to TRBJ1-2; 7 bases are a match to TRBD1. Trimming removed 6 bases from V and 7 bases from J; junction bases left unmatched: 11. This CDR3 is 14 amino acids long. Looked up from germline, CDR1 is LGHNT and CDR2 is FRNRAP. Here the CDR3 reads CASGLEGAKGGYTF. For the CDR3, the DNA is TGTGCTAGTGGCCTGGAGGGGGCCAAGGGTGGCTACACCTTC.

The chain combines TRBV28 with TRBJ2-3; D might be TRBD2 (6 bases). Trimming removed 6 bases from V and 4 bases from J, with 20 bases in between. Germline-derived CDR1 and CDR2 are MDHEN and SYDVKM. The CDR3 is 16 residues long. CDR3 residues: CASSRPGLPGADTQYF. For the CDR3, the DNA is TGTGCCAGCAGCCGCCCCGGACTACCCGGGGCAGATACGCAGTATTTT. The whole variable domain, remainder taken from reference TRBV28 and TRBJ2-3, is DVKVTQSSRYLVKRTGEKVFLECVQDMDHENMFWYRQDPGLGLRLIYFSYDVKMKEKGDIPEGYSVSREKKERFSLILESASTNQTSMYLCASSRPGLPGADTQYFGPGTRLTVL.

This clone was observed a handful of times. As DNA, the CDR3 is TGTGCCAGCAGTTACCGACAGGGGGCGGGTTGGCAGCATTTT. It codes for CASSYRQGAGWQHF. The rearrangement links TRBV6-5 to TRBJ1-5; 10 nucleotides agree with TRBD1. Germline CDR1 and CDR2: MNHEY and SVGAGI. This CDR3 contains 14 residues. V shed 2 bases and J 13 bases; nucleotides not matched to a gene: 8.

V is TRBV28 and J is TRBJ1-1, with D unclear. CDR3 size: 11 residues. V shed 5 bases and J shed 11 bases, with 12 bases lying between them. Per germline, CDR1 MDHEN and CDR2 SYDVKM. The CDR3 DNA follows: TGTGCCAGCAGTCGGCGACTCCCGGCTTTCTTT. Amino acids: CASSRRLPAFF.

The gene calls are TRBV28 and TRBJ1-2, with TRBD1 as a possible D gene (6 bases). V was clipped by 7 bases and J by 0 bases, with 15 bases between them. CDR1 and CDR2 from the germline V gene are MDHEN and SYDVKM. CDR3 length: 15 residues. This chain's CDR3 is CASIENRATNYGYTF. The CDR3 region has the DNA TGTGCCAGCATTGAGAACAGGGCCACTAACTATGGCTACACCTTC.

The chain joins TRBV9 to TRBJ2-7, with a possible D match to TRBD2 (7 bases). Germline CDR1 and CDR2: SGDLS and YYNGEE. The CDR3 length is 14 residues. Trimming pared 0 bases from V and 4 bases from J, leaving 11 bases between. The CDR3 is CASSVEGGLYEQYF. The CDR3 DNA is TGTGCCAGCAGCGTAGAGGGGGGACTATACGAGCAGTACTTC.

The gene calls are TRBV9 and TRBJ1-3, with 7 bases identical to TRBD1. The germline V gene encodes CDR1 SGDLS and CDR2 YYNGEE. The ends lost 0 bases at V and 8 bases at J; junction bases unmatched: 2. The CDR3 has 13 residues. The CDR3 nucleotides are TGTGCCAGCAGCGTAGGAGGGGGCCACACCATATATTTT. The encoded protein is CASSVGGGHTIYF.

This clone was seen once. The chain carries TRBV7-3 and TRBJ1-2, with D uncertain. This CDR3 has 11 residues. CDR1 is SGHTA and CDR2 is FQGTGA in the germline V gene. Trimming removed 7 bases from V and 7 bases from J, with 10 bases in between. The CDR3 protein is CASKRETGYTF. CDR3 nucleotides: TGTGCCAGCAAGAGGGAAACTGGCTACACCTTC.

This chain connects TRBV10-3 to TRBJ1-1; D perhaps matches TRBD1 (5 bases). Per the germline V gene, CDR1 is ENHRY and CDR2 is SYGVKD. This CDR3 has 14 amino acids. V was trimmed by 3 bases and J by 2 bases, leaving 10 bases between them. CDR3 sequence reads: CAISEGARNTEAFF. In DNA form, the CDR3 reads TGTGCCATCAGTGAAGGGGCACGTAACACTGAAGCTTTCTTT.

This sequence joins TRBV28 and TRBJ1-1; D not certain. The germline CDR1 and CDR2 sequences are MDHEN and SYDVKM. This CDR3 has 13 amino acids. Deletions cut 1 base from V and 5 bases from J, with 8 bases between. CDR3 nucleotides: TGTGCCAGCAGTTTATATCGGGATACTGAAGCTTTCTTT. Its translation: CASSLYRDTEAFF. The variable domain in full, with the rest retrieved from reference TRBV28 and TRBJ1-1, is DVKVTQSSRYLVKRTGEKVFLECVQDMDHENMFWYRQDPGLGLRLIYFSYDVKMKEKGDIPEGYSVSREKKERFSLILESASTNQTSMYLCASSLYRDTEAFFGQGTRLTVV.

This clone was seen just once. This chain connects TRBV2 to TRBJ2-6; 9 nucleotides line up with TRBD1. Trimming cost V 6 bases and J 0 bases; bases outside gene matches: 6. The CDR3 is made up of 17 amino acids. Germline CDR1 reads SNHLY; CDR2 reads FYNNEI. CDR3 amino acids: CASRGGQGFSGANVLTF. The CDR3 DNA reads TGTGCCAGCAGGGGGGGACAGGGATTCTCTGGGGCCAACGTCCTGACTTTC.

This chain joins TRBV2 and TRBJ2-2; perhaps TRBD1 as D (6 bases). The CDR3 has 14 amino acids. Trimming cost V 6 bases and J 0 bases, with 8 bases left between them. Germline V gives CDR1 SNHLY, CDR2 FYNNEI. CDR3 coding DNA: TGTGCCAGCAGACAGGGAACGAACACCGGGGAGCTGTTTTTT. Translation: CASRQGTNTGELFF.

The CDR3 nucleotides are TGTGCCAGCAAACCAGGGGGTAGCACAGATACGCAGTATTTT. The encoded protein is CASKPGGSTDTQYF. The chain employs TRBV7-2 and TRBJ2-3, with 7 bases lining up with TRBD1. There are 14 residues in the CDR3. The V gene's germline CDR1 is SGHTA and CDR2 FQGNSA. J was trimmed by 0 bases and V by 7 bases; bases with no gene match: 4.

CDR3 nucleotide sequence: TGTGCCAGCACGAGGGCAGATGGTGAAAAACTGTTTTTT. Translation: CASTRADGEKLFF. The chain is built from TRBV6-1 and TRBJ1-4, with D uncertain. Trimming removed 7 bases at V and 7 bases at J, with 13 bases between. The CDR3 has 13 amino acids. From germline, CDR1 is MNHNS and CDR2 SASEGT.

The chain carries TRBV13 and TRBJ2-7; 10 nucleotides agree with TRBD1. V gave up 6 bases and J gave up 3 bases; unmatched junction bases: 8. The CDR3 is made up of 15 amino acids. Germline V CDR1 and CDR2: PRHDT, FYEKMQ (reference sequence). CDR3 coding DNA: TGTGCCAGCAGAAGACAGGGGGCGAATTTCTACGAGCAGTACTTC. This sequence encodes CASRRQGANFYEQYF.

This clone has only a few counts. The chain joins TRBV29-1 to TRBJ2-5; D gene uncertain. With 8 bases removed from V and 4 bases from J, the gap between germline ends came to 11 bases. Germline loops: CDR1 SQVTM, CDR2 ANQGSEA. The CDR3 is 11 residues long. The CDR3 region is CSPRVVETQYF. The CDR3 nucleotides read TGCAGCCCCCGGGTGGTAGAGACCCAGTACTTC.

This clone has only one observation. This chain joins TRBV28 and TRBJ2-7; 9 bases are a match to TRBD1. Germline V gene sequence: CDR1 MDHEN, CDR2 SYDVKM. The CDR3 is 17 amino acids. V dropped 9 bases and J dropped 3; count of bases not matched to a gene: 18. CDR3 residues: CASQPGGQGPGVYEQYF. The CDR3 DNA follows: TGTGCCAGTCAACCCGGGGGACAGGGTCCGGGGGTCTACGAGCAGTACTTC.

The chain uses TRBV18 and TRBJ2-2, with 7 positions matching TRBD1. Per germline, CDR1 KGHSH and CDR2 LQKENI. Trimming took 1 base from V and 2 from J; bases not matched to a gene: 4. The CDR3 is 16 residues long. CDR3 sequence: CASSPRKGANTGELFF. The CDR3 DNA follows: TGTGCCAGCTCACCACGCAAGGGGGCTAACACCGGGGAGCTGTTTTTT.

This chain joins TRBV6-1 and TRBJ1-2, with D possibly matching TRBD1 (5 bases). The CDR3 runs to 12 residues. V was shortened by 4 bases and J by 8 bases, with 11 bases between the two germline ends. Germline V gene data show CDR1 as MNHNS and CDR2 as SASEGT. The CDR3 sequence is CASSGRGGGYTF. The CDR3 DNA reads as TGTGCCAGCAGTGGACGGGGGGGAGGCTACACCTTC.

This sequence joins TRBV9 and TRBJ2-3; TRBD1 agrees at 8 bases. CDR1 and CDR2 from the germline V gene are SGDLS and YYNGEE. The CDR3 totals 14 residues. V was pared by 5 bases and J by 2 bases, with 4 bases of the junction left unmatched. The CDR3 coding sequence is TGTGCCAGCAGTGACAGGGGATTCACAGATACGCAGTATTTT. Translating it yields CASSDRGFTDTQYF. The complete variable domain, with remaining parts taken from reference TRBV9 and TRBJ2-3, reads DSGVTQTPKHLITATGQRVTLRCSPRSGDLSVYWYQQSLDQGLQFLIQYYNGEERAKGNILERFSAQQFPDLHSELNLSSLELGDSALYFCASSDRGFTDTQYFGPGTRLTVL.